Presented here are 10 T cell receptor beta chains from one specimen sequenced in a study of T cells after posttransplantation cyclophosphamide. Profiled with immunoSEQ multiplex PCR; TCRdb holds only in-frame clones, not every one. The sample shows some 61,000 clones, just over 90% of them seen only once. The sequenced sample was PBMCs. The receptors derive from a woman aged 25 to 39 in good health and a related stem cell transplant donor.

The J gene is TRBJ1-1, the V gene TRBV5-1; D is perhaps TRBD1 (5 bases). This CDR3 is 15 amino acids long. Deletions cut 1 base from V and 1 base from J, with 11 bases between. Per the germline V gene, CDR1 is SGHRS and CDR2 is YFSETQ. CDR3 region: CASSLISGQNTEAFF. CDR3 DNA: TGCGCCAGCAGCTTGATATCGGGGCAGAACACTGAAGCTTTCTTT.

For this clone: One end of the junction does not line up with germline, which may come from a read error. This CDR3 reads CARSTYTGELFF. Written as DNA, the CDR3 is TGTGCCAGGAGTACTTACACCGGGGAGCTGTTTTTT. The J gene is TRBJ2-2, the V gene TRBV19; D remains unclear. The germline gives CDR1 LNHDA, CDR2 SQIVND (reference sequence). CDR3 length: 12 residues.

This clone appeared once. The genes are TRBV4-3 and TRBJ1-2; 7 bases agree with TRBD1. CDR3 length: 17 amino acids. CDR1 is LGHNA and CDR2 is YSLEER in the germline V gene. J was trimmed by 3 bases and V by 1 base; bases with no gene match: 11. CDR3: CASSQGRGLNGYYGYTF. CDR3 coding DNA: TGCGCCAGCAGCCAAGGGAGGGGGCTGAATGGTTACTATGGCTACACCTTC.

With regard to this clone: At one boundary the junction diverges from the germline segment, which might be a read error. The chain employs TRBV6-5 and TRBJ2-3; TRBD2 aligns across 8 bases. This CDR3 has 15 residues. The germline gives CDR1 MNHEY, CDR2 SVGAGI. CDR3: CAGSYGGAITDTQYF. CDR3 nucleotides: TGTGCCGGCAGTTACGGGGGGGCGATTACAGATACGCAGTATTTT.

The chain has TRBV19 and TRBJ2-4, with D perhaps matching TRBD1 (5 bases). Germline values: CDR1 LNHDA, CDR2 SQIVND (reference sequence). With 5 bases removed from V and 7 bases from J, the gap between germline ends came to 15 bases. This CDR3 is built from 14 residues. CDR3 residues: CASSVRQSLNIQYF. DNA for the CDR3: TGTGCCAGTAGTGTTCGACAGTCGTTGAACATTCAGTACTTC.

V gene TRBV30 combines with J gene TRBJ2-3; perhaps TRBD1 as D (6 bases). Deletions cut 3 bases from V and 4 bases from J, with 17 bases between. From germline, CDR1 is GTSNPN and CDR2 SVGIG (reference sequence). CDR3 length equals 15 residues. CDR3 in DNA: TGTGCCTGGAGACCCAGGCAGGGGTCGGCAGATACGCAGTATTTT. This sequence encodes CAWRPRQGSADTQYF. The variable domain in full, completed from reference TRBV30 and TRBJ2-3, reads SQTIHQWPATLVQPVGSPLSLECTVEGTSNPNLYWYRQAAGRGLQLLFYSVGIGQISSEVPQNLSASRPQDRQFILSSKKLLLSDSGFYLCAWRPRQGSADTQYFGPGTRLTVL.

CDR3 sequence (DNA): TGTGCCAGCAGGTACACAGGGACTGGGGCCAACGTCCTGACTTTC. It yields the protein CASRYTGTGANVLTF. This chain uses TRBV28 with TRBJ2-6; the D gene is possibly TRBD1 (6 bases). There are 15 residues in the CDR3. Germline V gene data show CDR1 as MDHEN and CDR2 as SYDVKM. V lost 6 bases to trimming and J lost 2 bases, with 11 bases between them.

The chain links TRBV5-4 to TRBJ2-1; 7 nucleotides align to TRBD1. J lost 6 bases, V lost 4 bases, and 1 base had no gene match. The CDR3 covers 12 residues. Looked up from germline, CDR1 is SGHNT and CDR2 is YYREEE (reference sequence). CDR3 sequence: CASSDRVNEQFF. The CDR3 DNA follows: TGTGCCAGCAGCGACAGGGTCAATGAGCAGTTCTTC.

The V gene is TRBV9, the J gene TRBJ2-5, with 9 positions matching TRBD2. CDR3 length: 15 residues. The trim removed 0 bases at V and 5 bases at J, leaving 5 bases unmatched. Germline CDR1 is SGDLS and CDR2 is YYNGEE. The DNA for the CDR3 is TGTGCCAGCAGCGTAGGGGGACTAGCAGGGGAGACCCAGTACTTC. Its protein is CASSVGGLAGETQYF.

This clone is a singleton in its sample. V and J are TRBV19 and TRBJ1-6, with a weak D call TRBD1 (5 bases). The germline gives CDR1 LNHDA, CDR2 SQIVND (reference sequence). V lost 3 bases to trimming and J lost 7 bases, with 7 bases between them. This CDR3 is 13 amino acids long. This chain's CDR3 is CASSMTANSPLHF. The CDR3, as DNA: TGTGCCAGTAGTATGACAGCAAATTCACCCCTCCACTTT.